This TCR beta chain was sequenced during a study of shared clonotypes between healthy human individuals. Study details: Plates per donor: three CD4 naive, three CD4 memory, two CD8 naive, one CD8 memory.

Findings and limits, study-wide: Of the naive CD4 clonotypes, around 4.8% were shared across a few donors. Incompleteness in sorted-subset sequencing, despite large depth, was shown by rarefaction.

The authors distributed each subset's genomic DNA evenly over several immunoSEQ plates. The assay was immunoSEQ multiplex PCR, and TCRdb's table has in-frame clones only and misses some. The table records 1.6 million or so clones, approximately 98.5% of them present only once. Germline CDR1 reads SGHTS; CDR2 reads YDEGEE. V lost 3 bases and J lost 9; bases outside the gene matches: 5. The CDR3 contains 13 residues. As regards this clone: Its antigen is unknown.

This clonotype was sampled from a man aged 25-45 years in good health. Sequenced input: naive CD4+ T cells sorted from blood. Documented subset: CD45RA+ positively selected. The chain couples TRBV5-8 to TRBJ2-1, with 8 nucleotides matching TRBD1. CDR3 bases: TGTGCCAGCAGCTACAGGGGGTGGGGTGAGCAGTTCTTC. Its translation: CASSYRGWGEQFF.